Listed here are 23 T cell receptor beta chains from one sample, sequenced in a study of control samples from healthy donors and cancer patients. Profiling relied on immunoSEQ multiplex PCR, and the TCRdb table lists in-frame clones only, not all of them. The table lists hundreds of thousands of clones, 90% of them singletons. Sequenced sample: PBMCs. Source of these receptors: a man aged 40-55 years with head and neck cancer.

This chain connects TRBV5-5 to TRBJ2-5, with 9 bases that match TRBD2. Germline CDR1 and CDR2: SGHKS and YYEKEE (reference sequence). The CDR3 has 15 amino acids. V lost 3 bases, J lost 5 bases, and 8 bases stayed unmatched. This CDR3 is CASSSPGLAFETQYF. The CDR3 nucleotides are TGTGCCAGCAGCTCACCGGGACTAGCTTTTGAGACCCAGTACTTC.

The CDR3 spells CSVGPFGDGYTF. The CDR3 DNA reads as TGCAGCGTTGGCCCCTTCGGGGATGGCTACACCTTC. The V gene is TRBV29-1, the J gene TRBJ1-2; D unclear. Trimming left V 4 bases short and J 6 bases short, with 12 bases between. CDR1 SQVTM and CDR2 ANQGSEA come from the germline V gene. The CDR3 extends over 12 amino acids.

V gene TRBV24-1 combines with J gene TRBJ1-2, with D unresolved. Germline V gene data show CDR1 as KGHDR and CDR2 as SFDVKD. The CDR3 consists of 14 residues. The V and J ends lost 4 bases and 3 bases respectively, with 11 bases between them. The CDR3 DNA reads TGTGCCACCAGTGAGGCAGGCGAACACTATGGCTACACCTTC. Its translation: CATSEAGEHYGYTF.

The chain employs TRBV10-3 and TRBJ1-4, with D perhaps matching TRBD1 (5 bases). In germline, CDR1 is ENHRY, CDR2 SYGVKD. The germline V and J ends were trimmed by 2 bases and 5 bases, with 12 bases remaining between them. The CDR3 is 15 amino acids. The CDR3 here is CAISETRGGNEKLFF. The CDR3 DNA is TGTGCCATCAGTGAGACTCGCGGGGGGAATGAAAAACTGTTTTTT.

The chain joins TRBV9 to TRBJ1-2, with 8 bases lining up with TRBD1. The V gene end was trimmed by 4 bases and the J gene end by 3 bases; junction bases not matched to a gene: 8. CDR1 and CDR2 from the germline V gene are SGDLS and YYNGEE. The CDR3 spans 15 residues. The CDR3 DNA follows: TGTGCCAGCAGCCCCCGGACAGGGACCTACTATGGCTACACCTTC. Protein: CASSPRTGTYYGYTF.

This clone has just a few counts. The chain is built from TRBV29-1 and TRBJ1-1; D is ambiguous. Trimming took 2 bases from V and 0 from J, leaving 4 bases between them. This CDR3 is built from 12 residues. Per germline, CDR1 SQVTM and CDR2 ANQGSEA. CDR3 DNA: TGCAGCGTTGAAAGGATGAACACTGAAGCTTTCTTT. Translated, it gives CSVERMNTEAFF. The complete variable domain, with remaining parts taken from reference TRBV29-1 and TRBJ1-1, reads SAVISQKPSRDICQRGTSLTIQCQVDSQVTMMFWYRQQPGQSLTLIATANQGSEATYESGFVIDKFPISRPNLTFSTLTVSNMSPEDSSIYLCSVERMNTEAFFGQGTRLTVV.

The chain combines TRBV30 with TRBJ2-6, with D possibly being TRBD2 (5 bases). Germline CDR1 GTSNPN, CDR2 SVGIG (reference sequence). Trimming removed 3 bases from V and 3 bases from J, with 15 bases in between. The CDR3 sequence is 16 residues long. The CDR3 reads CAWRTAVGVGANVLTF. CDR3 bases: TGTGCCTGGAGGACCGCAGTCGGGGTTGGGGCCAACGTCCTGACTTTC.

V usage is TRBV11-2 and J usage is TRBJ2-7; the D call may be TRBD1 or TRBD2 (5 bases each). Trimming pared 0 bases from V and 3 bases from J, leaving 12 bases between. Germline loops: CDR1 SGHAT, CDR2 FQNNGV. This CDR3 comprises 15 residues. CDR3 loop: CASSLDGTGLYEQYF. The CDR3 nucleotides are TGTGCCAGCAGCTTAGACGGGACGGGCCTCTACGAGCAGTACTTC.

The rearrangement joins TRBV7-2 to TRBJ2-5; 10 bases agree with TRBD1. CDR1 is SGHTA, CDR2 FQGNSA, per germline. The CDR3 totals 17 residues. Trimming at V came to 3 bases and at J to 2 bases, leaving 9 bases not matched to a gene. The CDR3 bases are TGTGCCAGCAGCTTTTTCTTGGGACAGGGGCATCAAGAGACCCAGTACTTC. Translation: CASSFFLGQGHQETQYF.

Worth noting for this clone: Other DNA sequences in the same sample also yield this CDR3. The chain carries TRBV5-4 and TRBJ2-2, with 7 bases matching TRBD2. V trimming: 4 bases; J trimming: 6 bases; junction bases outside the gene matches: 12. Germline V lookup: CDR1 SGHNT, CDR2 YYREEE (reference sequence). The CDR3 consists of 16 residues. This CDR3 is CASSPRQGGFAGELFF. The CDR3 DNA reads TGTGCCAGCAGCCCTAGGCAGGGAGGGTTTGCCGGGGAGCTGTTTTTT.

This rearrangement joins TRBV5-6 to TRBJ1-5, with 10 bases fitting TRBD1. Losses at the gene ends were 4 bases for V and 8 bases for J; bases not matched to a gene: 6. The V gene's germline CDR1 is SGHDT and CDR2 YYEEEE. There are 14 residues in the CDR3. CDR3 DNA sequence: TGTGCCAGCAGCGCGACAGGGGGCGAGGAGCCCCAGCATTTT. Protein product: CASSATGGEEPQHF.

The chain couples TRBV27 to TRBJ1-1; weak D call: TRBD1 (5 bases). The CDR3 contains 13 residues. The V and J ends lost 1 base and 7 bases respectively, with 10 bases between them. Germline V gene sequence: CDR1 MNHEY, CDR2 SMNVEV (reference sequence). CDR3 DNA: TGTGCCAGCAGTTTATGGGGGGGGGATGAAGCTTTCTTT. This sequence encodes CASSLWGGDEAFF.

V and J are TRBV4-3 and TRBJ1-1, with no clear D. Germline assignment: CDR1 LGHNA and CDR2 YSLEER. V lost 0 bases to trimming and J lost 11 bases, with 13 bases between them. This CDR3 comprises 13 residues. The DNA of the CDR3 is TGCGCCAGCAGCCAAGATCGAGGAGGGTCGGCTTTCTTT. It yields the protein CASSQDRGGSAFF.

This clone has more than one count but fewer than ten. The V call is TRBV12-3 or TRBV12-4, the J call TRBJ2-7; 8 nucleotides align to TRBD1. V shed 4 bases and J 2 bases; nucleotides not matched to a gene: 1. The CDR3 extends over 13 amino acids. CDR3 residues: CASSSGGPYEQYF. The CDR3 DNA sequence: TGTGCCAGCAGTTCAGGGGGCCCCTACGAGCAGTACTTC.

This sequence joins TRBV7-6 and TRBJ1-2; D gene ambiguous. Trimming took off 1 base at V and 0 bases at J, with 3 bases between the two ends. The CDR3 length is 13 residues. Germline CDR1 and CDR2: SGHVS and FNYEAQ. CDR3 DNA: TGTGCCAGCAGCTTAGGGCCTAACTATGGCTACACCTTC. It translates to CASSLGPNYGYTF. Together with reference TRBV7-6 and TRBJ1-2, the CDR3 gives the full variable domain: GAGVSQSPRYKVTKRGQDVALRCDPISGHVSLYWYRQALGQGPEFLTYFNYEAQQDKSGLPNDRFSAERPEGSISTLTIQRTEQRDSAMYRCASSLGPNYGYTFGSGTRLTVV.

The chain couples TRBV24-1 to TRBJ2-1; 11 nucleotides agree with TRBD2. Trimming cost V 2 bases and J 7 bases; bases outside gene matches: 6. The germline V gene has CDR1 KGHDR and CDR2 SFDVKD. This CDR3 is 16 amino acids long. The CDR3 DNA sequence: TGTGCCACCAGTGATTCCGGGACTAGCGGTGGAAATGAGCAGTTCTTC. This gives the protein CATSDSGTSGGNEQFF.

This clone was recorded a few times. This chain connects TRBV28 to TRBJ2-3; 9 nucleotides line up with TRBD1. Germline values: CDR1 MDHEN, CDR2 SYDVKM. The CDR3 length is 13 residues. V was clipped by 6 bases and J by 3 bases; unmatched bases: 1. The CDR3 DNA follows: TGTGCCAGCAGGGACAGGGGTACAGATACGCAGTATTTT. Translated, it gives CASRDRGTDTQYF.

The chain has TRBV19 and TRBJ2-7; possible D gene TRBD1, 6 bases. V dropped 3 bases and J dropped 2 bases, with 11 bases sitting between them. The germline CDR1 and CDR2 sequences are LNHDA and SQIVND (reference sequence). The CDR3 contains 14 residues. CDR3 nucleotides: TGTGCCAGTAGTATGTTCTCAGGGGCCTACGAGCAGTACTTC. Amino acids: CASSMFSGAYEQYF. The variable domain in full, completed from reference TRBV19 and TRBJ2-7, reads DGGITQSPKYLFRKEGQNVTLSCEQNLNHDAMYWYRQDPGQGLRLIYYSQIVNDFQKGDIAEGYSVSREKKESFPLTVTSAQKNPTAFYLCASSMFSGAYEQYFGPGTRLTVT.

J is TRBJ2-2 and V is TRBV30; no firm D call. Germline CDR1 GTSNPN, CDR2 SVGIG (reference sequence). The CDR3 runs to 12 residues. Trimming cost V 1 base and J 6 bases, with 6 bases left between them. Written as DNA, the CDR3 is TGTGCCTGGAGTGGGGTCGCCGGGGAGCTGTTTTTT. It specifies CAWSGVAGELFF.

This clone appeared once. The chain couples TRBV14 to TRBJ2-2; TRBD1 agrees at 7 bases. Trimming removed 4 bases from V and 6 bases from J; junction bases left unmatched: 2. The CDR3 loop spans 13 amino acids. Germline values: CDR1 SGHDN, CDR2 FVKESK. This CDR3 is CASSPTGAGELFF. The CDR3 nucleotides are TGTGCCAGCAGCCCCACAGGGGCCGGGGAGCTGTTTTTT.

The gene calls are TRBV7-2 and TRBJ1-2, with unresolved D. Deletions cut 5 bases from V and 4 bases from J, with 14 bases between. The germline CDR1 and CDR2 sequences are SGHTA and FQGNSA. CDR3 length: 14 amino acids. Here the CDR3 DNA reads TGTGCCAGCAGCCCCTTCGGGCAATTCTATGGCTACACCTTC. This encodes CASSPFGQFYGYTF.

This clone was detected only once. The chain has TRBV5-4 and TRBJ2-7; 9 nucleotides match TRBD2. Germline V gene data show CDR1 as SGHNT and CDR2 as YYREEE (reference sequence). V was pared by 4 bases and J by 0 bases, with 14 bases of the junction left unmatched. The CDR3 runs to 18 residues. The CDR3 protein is CASSPGTSPIFDSYEQYF. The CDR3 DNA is TGTGCCAGCAGCCCGGGGACTAGCCCTATCTTTGACTCCTACGAGCAGTACTTC.

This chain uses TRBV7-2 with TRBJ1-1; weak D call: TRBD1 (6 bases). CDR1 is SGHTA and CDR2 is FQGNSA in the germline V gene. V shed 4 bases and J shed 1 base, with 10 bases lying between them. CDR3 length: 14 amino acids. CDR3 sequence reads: CASSSVTGNTEAFF. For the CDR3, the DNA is TGTGCCAGCAGCTCGGTGACAGGGAACACTGAAGCTTTCTTT.